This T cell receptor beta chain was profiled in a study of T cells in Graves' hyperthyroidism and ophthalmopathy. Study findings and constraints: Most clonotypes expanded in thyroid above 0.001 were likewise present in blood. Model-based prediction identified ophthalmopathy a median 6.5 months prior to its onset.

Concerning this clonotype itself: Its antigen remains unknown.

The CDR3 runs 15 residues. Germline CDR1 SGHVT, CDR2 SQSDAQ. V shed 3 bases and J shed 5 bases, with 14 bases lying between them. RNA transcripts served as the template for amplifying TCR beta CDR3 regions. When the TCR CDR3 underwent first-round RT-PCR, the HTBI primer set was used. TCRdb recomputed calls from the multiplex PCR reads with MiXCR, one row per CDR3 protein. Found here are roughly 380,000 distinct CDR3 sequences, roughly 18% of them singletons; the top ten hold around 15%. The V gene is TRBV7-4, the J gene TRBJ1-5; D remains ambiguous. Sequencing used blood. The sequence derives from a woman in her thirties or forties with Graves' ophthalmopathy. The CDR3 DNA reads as TGTGCCAGCAGCTTTCAGGATACCCTACATCAGCCCCAGCATTTT. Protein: CASSFQDTLHQPQHF. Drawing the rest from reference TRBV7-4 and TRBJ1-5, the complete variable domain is GAGVSQSPRYKVAKRGRDVALRCDSISGHVTLYWYRQTLGQGSEVLTYSQSDAQRDKSGRPSGRFSAERPERSVSTLKIQRTEQGDSAVYLCASSFQDTLHQPQHFGDGTRLSIL.